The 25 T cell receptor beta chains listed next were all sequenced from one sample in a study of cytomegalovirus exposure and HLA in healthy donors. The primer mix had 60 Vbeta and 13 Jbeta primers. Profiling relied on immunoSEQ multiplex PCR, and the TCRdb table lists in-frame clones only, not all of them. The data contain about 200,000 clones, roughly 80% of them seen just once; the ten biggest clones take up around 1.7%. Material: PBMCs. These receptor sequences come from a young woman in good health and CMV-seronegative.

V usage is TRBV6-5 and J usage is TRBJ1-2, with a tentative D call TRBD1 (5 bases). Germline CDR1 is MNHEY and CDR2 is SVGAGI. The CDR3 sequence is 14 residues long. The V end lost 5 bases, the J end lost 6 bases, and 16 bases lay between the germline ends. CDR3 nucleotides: TGTGCCAGCAGTGAAATGCAGGGTTCGCATGGCTACACCTTC. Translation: CASSEMQGSHGYTF.

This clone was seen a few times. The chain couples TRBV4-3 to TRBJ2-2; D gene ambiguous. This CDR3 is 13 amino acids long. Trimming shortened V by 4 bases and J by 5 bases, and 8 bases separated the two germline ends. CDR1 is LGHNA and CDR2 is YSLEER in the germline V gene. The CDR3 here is CASSLLETGELFF. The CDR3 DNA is TGCGCCAGCAGCCTCCTAGAGACCGGGGAGCTGTTTTTT.

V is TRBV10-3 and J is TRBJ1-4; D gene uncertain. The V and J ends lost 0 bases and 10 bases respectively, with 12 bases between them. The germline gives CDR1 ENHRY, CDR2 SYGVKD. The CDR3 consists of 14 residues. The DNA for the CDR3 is TGTGCCATCAGTGAGTCTGTCGAGGGCTTAAAACTGTTTTTT. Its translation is CAISESVEGLKLFF.

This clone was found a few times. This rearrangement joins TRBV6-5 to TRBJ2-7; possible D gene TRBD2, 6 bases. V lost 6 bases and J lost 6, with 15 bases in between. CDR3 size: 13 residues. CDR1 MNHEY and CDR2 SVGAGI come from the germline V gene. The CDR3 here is CASSQGLSAEQYF. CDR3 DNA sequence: TGTGCCAGCAGCCAGGGACTGTCCGCCGAGCAGTACTTC.

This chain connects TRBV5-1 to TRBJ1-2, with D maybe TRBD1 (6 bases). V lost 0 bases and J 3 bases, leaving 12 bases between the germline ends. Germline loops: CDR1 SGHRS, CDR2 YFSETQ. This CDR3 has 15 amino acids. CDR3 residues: CASSLGAEGDYGYTF. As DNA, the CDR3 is TGCGCCAGCAGCTTGGGGGCAGAGGGGGACTATGGCTACACCTTC.

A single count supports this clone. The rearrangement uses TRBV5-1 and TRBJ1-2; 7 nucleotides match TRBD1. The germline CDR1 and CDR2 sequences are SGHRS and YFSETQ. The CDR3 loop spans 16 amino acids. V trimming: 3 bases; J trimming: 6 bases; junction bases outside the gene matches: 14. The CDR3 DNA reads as TGCGCCAGCAGCTCCAGGGACAGCCCAAGGATGGATGGCTACACCTTC. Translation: CASSSRDSPRMDGYTF.

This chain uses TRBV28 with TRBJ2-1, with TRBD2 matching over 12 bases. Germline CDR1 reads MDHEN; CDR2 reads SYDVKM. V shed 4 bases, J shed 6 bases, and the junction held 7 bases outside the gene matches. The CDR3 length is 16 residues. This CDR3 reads CASSSSGTSGFNEQFF. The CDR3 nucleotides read TGTGCCAGCAGTTCATCCGGGACTAGCGGGTTCAATGAGCAGTTCTTC.

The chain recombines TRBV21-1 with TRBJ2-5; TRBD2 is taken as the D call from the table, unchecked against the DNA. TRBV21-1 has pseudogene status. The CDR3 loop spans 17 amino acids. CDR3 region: CASSIGLLSDKQETQYF. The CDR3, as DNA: TGTGCCAGCAGCATCGGATTACTTAGCGACAAACAAGAGACCCAGTACTTC.

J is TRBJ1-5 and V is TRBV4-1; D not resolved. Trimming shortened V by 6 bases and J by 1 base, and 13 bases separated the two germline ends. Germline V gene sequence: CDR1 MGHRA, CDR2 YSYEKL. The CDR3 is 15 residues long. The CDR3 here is CASRMVQQSNQPQHF. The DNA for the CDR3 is TGCGCCAGCAGAATGGTACAACAGAGCAATCAGCCCCAGCATTTT.

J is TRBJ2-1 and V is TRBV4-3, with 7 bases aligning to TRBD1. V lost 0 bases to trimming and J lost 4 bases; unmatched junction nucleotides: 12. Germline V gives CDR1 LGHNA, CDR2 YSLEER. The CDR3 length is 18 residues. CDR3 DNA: TGCGCCAGCAGCCAAGATCATATGGTGGGACAGCTATACAATGAGCAGTTCTTC. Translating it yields CASSQDHMVGQLYNEQFF.

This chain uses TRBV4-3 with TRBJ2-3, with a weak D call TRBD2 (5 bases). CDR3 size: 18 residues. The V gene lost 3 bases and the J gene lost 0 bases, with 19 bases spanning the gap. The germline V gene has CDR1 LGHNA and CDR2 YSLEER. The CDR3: CASSHRRAAELSTDTQYF. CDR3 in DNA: TGCGCCAGCAGCCACCGAAGGGCAGCGGAGCTTAGCACAGATACGCAGTATTTT.

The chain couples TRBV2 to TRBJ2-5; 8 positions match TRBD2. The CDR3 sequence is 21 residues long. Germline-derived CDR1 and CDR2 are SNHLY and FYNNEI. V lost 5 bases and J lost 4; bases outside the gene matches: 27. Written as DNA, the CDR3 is TGTGCCAGCAGTATCAAGGGCGGGAGGCCCGCCGTACGAGCTGGGCGAGAGACCCAGTACTTC. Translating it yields CASSIKGGRPAVRAGRETQYF.

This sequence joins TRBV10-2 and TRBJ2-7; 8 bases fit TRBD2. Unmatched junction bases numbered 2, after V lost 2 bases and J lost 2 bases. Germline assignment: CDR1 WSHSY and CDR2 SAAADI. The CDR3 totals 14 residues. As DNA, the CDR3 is TGCGCCAGCAGTGAGAGCGGGAGTACCTACGAGCAGTACGTC. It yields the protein CASSESGSTYEQYV.

DNA for the CDR3: TGCGCCAGCAGTGATAAGGGGACGGGGGGCACAGATACGCAGTATTTT. Its translation is CASSDKGTGGTDTQYF. The rearrangement uses TRBV10-1 and TRBJ2-3, with TRBD2 as a possible D gene (6 bases). The V end lost 3 bases, the J end lost 1 base, and 14 bases lay between the germline ends. The CDR3 totals 16 residues. Per germline, CDR1 WNHNN and CDR2 SYGVQD (reference sequence).

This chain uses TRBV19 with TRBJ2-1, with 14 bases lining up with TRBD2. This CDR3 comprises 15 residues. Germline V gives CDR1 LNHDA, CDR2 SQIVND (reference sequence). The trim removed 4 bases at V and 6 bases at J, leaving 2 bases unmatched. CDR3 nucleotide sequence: TGTGCCAGTAGTACGGGACTAGCGGGGGCCAATGAGCAGTTCTTC. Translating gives CASSTGLAGANEQFF.

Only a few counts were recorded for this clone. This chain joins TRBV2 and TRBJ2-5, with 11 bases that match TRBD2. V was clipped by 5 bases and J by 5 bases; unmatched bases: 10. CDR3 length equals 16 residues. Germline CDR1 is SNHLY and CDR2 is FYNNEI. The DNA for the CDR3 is TGTGCCAGCAGTAATATAGCGGGAGGGGGTTCGGAGACCCAGTACTTC. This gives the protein CASSNIAGGGSETQYF.

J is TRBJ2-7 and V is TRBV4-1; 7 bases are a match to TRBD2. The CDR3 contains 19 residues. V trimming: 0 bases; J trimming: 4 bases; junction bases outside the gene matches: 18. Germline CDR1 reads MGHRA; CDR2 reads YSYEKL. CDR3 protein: CASSQDKGREAGGKYEQYF. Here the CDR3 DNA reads TGCGCCAGCAGCCAAGACAAGGGCAGGGAGGCCGGGGGGAAATACGAGCAGTACTTC.

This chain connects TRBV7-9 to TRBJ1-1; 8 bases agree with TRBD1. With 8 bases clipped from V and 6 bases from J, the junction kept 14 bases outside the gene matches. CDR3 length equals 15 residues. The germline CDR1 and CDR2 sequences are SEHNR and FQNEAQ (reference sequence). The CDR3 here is CASSINRGEKAEAFF. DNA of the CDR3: TGTGCCAGCTCAATCAACAGGGGGGAGAAGGCTGAAGCTTTCTTT.

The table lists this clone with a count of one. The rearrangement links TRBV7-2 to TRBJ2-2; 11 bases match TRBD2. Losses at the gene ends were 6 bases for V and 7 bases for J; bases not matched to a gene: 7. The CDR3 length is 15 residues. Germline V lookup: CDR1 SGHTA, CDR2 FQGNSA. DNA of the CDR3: TGTGCCAGCAGTCCCCAGCTAGCGGGAGGCGGGGAGCTGTTTTTT. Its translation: CASSPQLAGGGELFF.

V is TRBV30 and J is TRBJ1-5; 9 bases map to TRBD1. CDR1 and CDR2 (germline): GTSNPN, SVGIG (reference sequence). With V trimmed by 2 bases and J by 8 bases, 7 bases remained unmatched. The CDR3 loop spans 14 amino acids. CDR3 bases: TGTGCCTGGAGTTACGGACAGGGGAGGGAGCCCCAGCATTTT. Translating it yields CAWSYGQGREPQHF.

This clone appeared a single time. CDR3 protein: CASSPRQGTHEQYF. CDR3 nucleotide sequence: TGTGCCAGCAGCCCTCGACAGGGTACCCACGAGCAGTACTTC. V usage is TRBV7-2 and J usage is TRBJ2-7, with 7 bases identical to TRBD1. Losses at the gene ends were 5 bases for V and 5 bases for J; bases not matched to a gene: 9. The CDR3 extends over 14 amino acids. CDR1 is SGHTA, CDR2 FQGNSA, per germline.

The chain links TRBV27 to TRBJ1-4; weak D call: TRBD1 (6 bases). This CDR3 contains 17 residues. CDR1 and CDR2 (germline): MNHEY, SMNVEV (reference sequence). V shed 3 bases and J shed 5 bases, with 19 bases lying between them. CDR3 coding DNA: TGTGCCAGCAGTTTGAGGGGCCCGGGGAGGGGGAATGAAAAACTGTTTTTT. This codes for CASSLRGPGRGNEKLFF. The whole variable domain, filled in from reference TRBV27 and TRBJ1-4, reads EAQVTQNPRYLITVTGKKLTVTCSQNMNHEYMSWYRQDPGLGLRQIYYSMNVEVTDKGDVPEGYKVSRKEKRNFPLILESPSPNQTSLYFCASSLRGPGRGNEKLFFGSGTQLSVL.

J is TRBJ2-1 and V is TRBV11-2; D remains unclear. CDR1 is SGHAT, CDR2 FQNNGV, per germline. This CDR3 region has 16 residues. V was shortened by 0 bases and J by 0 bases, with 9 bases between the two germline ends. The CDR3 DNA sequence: TGTGCCAGCAGCTTAGATCCAGGAAGCTCCTACAATGAGCAGTTCTTC. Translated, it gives CASSLDPGSSYNEQFF.

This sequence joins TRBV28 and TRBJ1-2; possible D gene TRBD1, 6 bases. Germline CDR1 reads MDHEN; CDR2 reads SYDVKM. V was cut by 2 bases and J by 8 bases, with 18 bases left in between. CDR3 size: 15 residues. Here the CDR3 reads CASSLEGRTERGYTF. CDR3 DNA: TGTGCCAGCAGTTTAGAGGGGCGGACAGAACGAGGCTACACCTTC.

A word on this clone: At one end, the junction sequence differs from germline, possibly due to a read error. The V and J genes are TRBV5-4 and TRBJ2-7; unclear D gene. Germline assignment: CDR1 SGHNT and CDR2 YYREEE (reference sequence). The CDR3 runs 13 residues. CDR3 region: CASSLGGTYGQYF. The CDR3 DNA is TGTGCCAGCAGCTTGGGCGGAACCTACGGGCAGTACTTC.